This T cell receptor beta chain was captured in a study of CD8+ T cells in alopecia areata. Study-level findings and limits: Alphabeta T cells residing in normal skin are also sequenced in scalp samples. In lesional scalp, particularly from alopecia totalis/universalis, clonality was higher than in normal scalp.

Germline CDR1 is SEHNR and CDR2 is FQNEAQ (reference sequence). The CDR3 spans 13 residues. V gave up 1 base and J gave up 1 base, with 4 bases separating them. RNA was isolated and reverse transcribed to cDNA, the sequencing template. Produced via immunoSEQ multiplex PCR; TCRdb's table is partial and in-frame only. The sample carries about 200,000 clones, 45% to 70% recorded once. Concerning this clone: Its matching antigen is unknown.

The source is a human donor in good health. The specimen sequenced was CD8+ T cells sorted from blood. The rearrangement links TRBV7-9 to TRBJ2-5; D remains ambiguous. CDR3 DNA: TGTGCCAGCAGCTTAGGTACCCAAGAGACCCAGTACTTC. It encodes CASSLGTQETQYF. Filled out from reference TRBV7-9 and TRBJ2-5, the complete variable domain reads DTGVSQNPRHKITKRGQNVTFRCDPISEHNRLYWYRQTLGQGPEFLTYFQNEAQLEKSRLLSDRFSAERPKGSFSTLEIQRTEQGDSAMYLCASSLGTQETQYFGPGTRLLVL.